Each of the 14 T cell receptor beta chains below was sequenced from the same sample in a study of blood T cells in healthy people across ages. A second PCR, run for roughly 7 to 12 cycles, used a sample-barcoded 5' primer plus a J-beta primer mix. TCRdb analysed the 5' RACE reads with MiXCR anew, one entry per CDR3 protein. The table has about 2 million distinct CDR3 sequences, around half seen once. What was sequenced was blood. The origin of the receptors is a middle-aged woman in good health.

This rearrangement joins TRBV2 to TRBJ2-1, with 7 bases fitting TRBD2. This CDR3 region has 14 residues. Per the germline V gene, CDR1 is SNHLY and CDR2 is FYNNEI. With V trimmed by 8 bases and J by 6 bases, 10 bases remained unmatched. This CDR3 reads CASQRRLASNEQFF. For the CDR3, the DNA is TGTGCCAGCCAAAGGAGACTAGCCAGCAATGAGCAGTTCTTC. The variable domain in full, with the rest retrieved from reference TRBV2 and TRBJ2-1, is EPEVTQTPSHQVTQMGQEVILRCVPISNHLYFYWYRQILGQKVEFLVSFYNNEISEKSEIFDDQFSVERPDGSNFTLKIRSTKLEDSAMYFCASQRRLASNEQFFGPGTRLTVL.

CDR3 bases: TGTGCCAGCATCCCCGGGCGGGCCCCAGATACGCAGTATTTT. Protein sequence: CASIPGRAPDTQYF. This rearrangement joins TRBV28 to TRBJ2-3, with D perhaps matching TRBD2 (5 bases). CDR1 is MDHEN, CDR2 SYDVKM, per germline. V shed 7 bases and J shed 4 bases, with 15 bases lying between them. There are 14 residues in the CDR3.

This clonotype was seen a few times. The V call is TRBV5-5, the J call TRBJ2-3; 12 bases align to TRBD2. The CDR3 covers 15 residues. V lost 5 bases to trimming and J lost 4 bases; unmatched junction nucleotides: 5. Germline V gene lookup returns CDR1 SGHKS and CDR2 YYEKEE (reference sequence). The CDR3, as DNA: TGTGCCAGCAGATCTACTAGCGGGGGGTCAGATACGCAGTATTTT. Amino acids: CASRSTSGGSDTQYF.

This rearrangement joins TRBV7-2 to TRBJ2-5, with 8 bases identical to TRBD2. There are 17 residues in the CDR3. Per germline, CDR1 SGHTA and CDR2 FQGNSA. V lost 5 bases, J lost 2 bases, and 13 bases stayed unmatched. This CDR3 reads CASSPSLGGGKQETQYF. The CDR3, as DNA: TGTGCCAGCAGCCCCTCTCTCGGGGGGGGTAAACAAGAGACCCAGTACTTC.

The CDR3 DNA reads as TGCGCCAGCAGCCAAGATACAGGGACAGAAACAGATACGCAGTATTTT. Amino acid sequence: CASSQDTGTETDTQYF. V usage is TRBV4-3 and J usage is TRBJ2-3; 7 bases fit TRBD1. The germline V gene encodes CDR1 LGHNA and CDR2 YSLEER. J lost 3 bases, V lost 0 bases, and 6 bases had no gene match. This CDR3 has 16 residues.

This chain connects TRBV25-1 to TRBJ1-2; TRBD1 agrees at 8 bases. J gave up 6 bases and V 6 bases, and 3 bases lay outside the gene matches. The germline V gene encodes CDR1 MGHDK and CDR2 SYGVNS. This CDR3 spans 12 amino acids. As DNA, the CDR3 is TGTGCCAGCAGGGGACAGGCTCATGGCTACACCTTC. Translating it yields CASRGQAHGYTF.

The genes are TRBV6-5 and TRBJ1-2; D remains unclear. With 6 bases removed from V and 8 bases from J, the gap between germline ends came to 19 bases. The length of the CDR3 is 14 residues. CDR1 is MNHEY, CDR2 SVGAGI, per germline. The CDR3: CASRPFADLAGYTF. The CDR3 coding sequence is TGTGCCAGCAGACCTTTCGCGGACCTAGCGGGCTACACCTTC.

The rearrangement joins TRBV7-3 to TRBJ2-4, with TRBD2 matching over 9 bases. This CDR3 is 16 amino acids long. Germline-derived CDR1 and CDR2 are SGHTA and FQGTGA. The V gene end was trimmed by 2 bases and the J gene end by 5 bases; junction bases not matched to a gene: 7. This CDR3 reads CASSLGLASGENIQYF. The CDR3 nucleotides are TGTGCCAGCAGCTTAGGTCTAGCTAGCGGGGAAAACATTCAGTACTTC.

The CDR3: CASSFRPSGDGYTF. Written as DNA, the CDR3 is TGTGCCAGCAGTTTCCGCCCCTCCGGAGATGGCTACACCTTC. The chain carries TRBV12-3 or TRBV12-4 and TRBJ1-2; D gene ambiguous. The V and J ends lost 3 bases and 6 bases respectively, with 14 bases between them. The CDR3 loop spans 14 amino acids.

DNA for the CDR3: TGTGCCAGCAAGCAAGGGACAAACTACAATGAGCAGTTCTTC. Its protein is CASKQGTNYNEQFF. The rearrangement links TRBV2 to TRBJ2-1; D might be TRBD1 (6 bases). Between the trimmed V and J ends, which lost 7 bases and 3 bases, there was a span of 13 bases. From germline, CDR1 is SNHLY and CDR2 FYNNEI. CDR3 length: 14 residues.

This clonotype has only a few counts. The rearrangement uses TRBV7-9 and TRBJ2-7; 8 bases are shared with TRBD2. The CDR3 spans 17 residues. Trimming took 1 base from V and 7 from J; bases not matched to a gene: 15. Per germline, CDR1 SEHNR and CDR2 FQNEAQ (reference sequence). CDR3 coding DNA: TGTGCCAGCAGCTTAGAGTTCGGGGGGGGCTCGTCCAATGAGCAGTACTTC. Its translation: CASSLEFGGGSSNEQYF.

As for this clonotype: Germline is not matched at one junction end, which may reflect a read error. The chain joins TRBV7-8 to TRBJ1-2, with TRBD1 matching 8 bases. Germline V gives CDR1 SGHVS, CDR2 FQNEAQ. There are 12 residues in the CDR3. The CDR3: CASSPGTGGDTF. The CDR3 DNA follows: TGTGCCAGCAGCCCAGGGACAGGTGGCGACACCTTC.

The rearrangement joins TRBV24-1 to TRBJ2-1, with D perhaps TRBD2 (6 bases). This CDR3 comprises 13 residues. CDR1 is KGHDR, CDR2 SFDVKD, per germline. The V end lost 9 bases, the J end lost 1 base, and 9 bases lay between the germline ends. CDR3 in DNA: TGTGCCACCTCGGGGGTGTCCTACAATGAGCAGTTCTTC. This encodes CATSGVSYNEQFF.

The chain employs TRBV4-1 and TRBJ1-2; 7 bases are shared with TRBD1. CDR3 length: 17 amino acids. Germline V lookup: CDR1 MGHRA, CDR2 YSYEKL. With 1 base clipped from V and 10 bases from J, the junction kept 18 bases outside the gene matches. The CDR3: CASSQVGRGKGKRDYTF. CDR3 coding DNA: TGCGCCAGCAGCCAAGTAGGCAGGGGGAAGGGTAAGAGGGACTACACCTTC.